The entry that follows covers one T cell receptor beta chain sequence. In the original analysis: Filtering was not the same, since immunoSEQ gave junction-only sequences without quality scores. Profiled with immunoSEQ multiplex PCR; TCRdb holds only in-frame clones, not every one. The V and J calls and the clone size are those of that table, but D and trimming were determined from the DNA. The sample records around 1,000,000 clones, roughly 80% being singletons. The sample is drawn from a study of shared clonotypes between healthy human individuals. Overall study: CD4 naive and CD4 memory each took three plates per donor, while CD8 naive took two and CD8 memory one.

There are 14 residues in the CDR3. Trimming took off 1 base at V and 6 bases at J, with 11 bases between the two ends. The germline V gene has CDR1 SGHRS and CDR2 YFSETQ. The sequencing sample was made of memory CD4+ T cells from PBMCs. Documented subset: CD45RA-negative fraction. The chain employs TRBV5-1 and TRBJ1-5; no reliable D call. The clonotype was recovered from a man aged 18 to 29 in good health. Some clones in this sample may be carry-over from other donors' samples. The CDR3 bases are TGCGCCAGCAGCTTGAAATATATGGGTCAGCCCCAGCATTTT. The encoded protein is CASSLKYMGQPQHF.